Listed below are T cell receptor beta chains from one sample, sequenced in a study of siplizumab effects on memory and regulatory T cells. TCRdb's table, derived via immunoSEQ multiplex PCR, lists solely in-frame clones and lacks some. The profile shows 75,000 to 100,000 clones, around 94% of them singletons. The sample comprised non-Treg CD4+ T cells sorted from blood. The source is a human donor in good health. Each CDR3 is given with its conserved first and last residue. A D gene is named only where the DNA matches it firmly. Clone size, where shown, is once, few, many, or a class for clones that have expanded.

CDR3 protein: CASSEAGTGLFF
CDR3 DNA: TGTGCCAGCAGTGAAGCAGGGACAGGACTGTTCTTC
clone size: NA
D gene: TRBD1
J gene: TRBJ2-1
V gene: TRBV6-1

CDR3 protein: CAWRMGGGANVLTF
CDR3 DNA: TGTGCCTGGAGAATGGGGGGTGGGGCCAACGTCCTGACTTTC
clone size: once
D gene: NA
J gene: TRBJ2-6
V gene: TRBV30

CDR3 protein: CASRGSGLMGTEAFF
CDR3 DNA: TGTGCCAGCAGGGGGTCGGGACTCATGGGAACTGAAGCTTTCTTT
clone size: few
D gene: NA
J gene: TRBJ1-1
V gene: TRBV28

CDR3 protein: CASSLDIQGYTF
CDR3 DNA: TGTGCCAGCAGCTTAGATATCCAGGGCTACACCTTC
clone size: few
D gene: NA
J gene: TRBJ1-2
V gene: TRBV7-9

CDR3 protein: CASVLFQETQYF
CDR3 DNA: TGCGCCAGCGTTCTATTCCAAGAGACCCAGTACTTC
clone size: NA
D gene: NA
J gene: TRBJ2-5
V gene: TRBV5-1

CDR3 protein: CASSRGTGSQPQHF
CDR3 DNA: TGTGCCAGCTCACGCGGGACAGGGAGTCAGCCCCAGCATTTT
clone size: NA
D gene: TRBD1
J gene: TRBJ1-5
V gene: TRBV18

CDR3 protein: CASSSLEAGAYEQFF
CDR3 DNA: TGTGCCAGCAGTTCCCTGGAAGCGGGGGCCTATGAGCAGTTCTTC
clone size: NA
D gene: TRBD2
J gene: TRBJ2-1
V gene: TRBV27

CDR3 protein: CATSRDVAAGELFF
CDR3 DNA: TGTGCCACCAGCAGAGACGTAGCGGCCGGGGAGCTGTTTTTT
clone size: once
D gene: NA
J gene: TRBJ2-2
V gene: TRBV15

CDR3 protein: CASSLGGRSDTQYF
CDR3 DNA: TGTGCCAGCAGCTTAGGCGGGAGGTCAGATACGCAGTATTTT
clone size: NA
D gene: TRBD2
J gene: TRBJ2-3
V gene: TRBV7-2

CDR3 protein: CASRGRRVGESSYNEQFF
CDR3 DNA: TGTGCCAGCCGGGGACGAAGGGTGGGGGAAAGTTCCTACAATGAGCAGTTCTTC
clone size: NA
D gene: NA
J gene: TRBJ2-1
V gene: TRBV7-9

CDR3 protein: CASSPIQGVNTEAFF
CDR3 DNA: TGTGCCAGCAGCCCAATACAGGGGGTGAACACTGAAGCTTTCTTT
clone size: NA
D gene: TRBD1
J gene: TRBJ1-1
V gene: TRBV14

CDR3 protein: CSVDLGDTQYF
CDR3 DNA: TGCAGCGTTGATTTGGGTGATACGCAGTATTTT
clone size: NA
D gene: NA
J gene: TRBJ2-3
V gene: TRBV29-1

CDR3 protein: CASSPRLGDTQYF
CDR3 DNA: TGCGCCAGCAGTCCCCGACTCGGCGATACGCAGTATTTT
clone size: NA
D gene: NA
J gene: TRBJ2-3
V gene: TRBV10-1

CDR3 protein: CASSYLGTHNYGYTF
CDR3 DNA: TGTGCCAGCAGTTACCTGGGGACCCATAACTATGGCTACACCTTC
clone size: NA
D gene: NA
J gene: TRBJ1-2
V gene: TRBV6-5

CDR3 protein: CASSPAQGWTDTQYF
CDR3 DNA: TGTGCCAGCAGCCCAGCGCAGGGGTGGACAGATACGCAGTATTTT
clone size: NA
D gene: NA
J gene: TRBJ2-3
V gene: TRBV7-9

CDR3 protein: CASSLLSSGVANTGELFF
CDR3 DNA: TGTGCCAGCAGCTTATTGTCTAGCGGAGTCGCGAACACCGGGGAGCTGTTTTTT
clone size: once
D gene: TRBD2
J gene: TRBJ2-2
V gene: TRBV11-3

CDR3 protein: CASSRGQTGRITDTQYF
CDR3 DNA: TGTGCCAGCAGCCGAGGGCAGACCGGGAGAATCACAGATACGCAGTATTTT
clone size: NA
D gene: NA
J gene: TRBJ2-3
V gene: TRBV7-9

CDR3 protein: CASSIGARGSPSGANVLTF
CDR3 DNA: TGTGCCAGTAGTATTGGCGCCAGGGGTAGCCCTTCTGGGGCCAACGTCCTGACTTTC
clone size: NA
D gene: NA
J gene: TRBJ2-6
V gene: TRBV19

CDR3 protein: CAWSVKVRWGEKLFF
CDR3 DNA: TGTGCCTGGAGTGTAAAGGTCCGGTGGGGTGAAAAACTGTTTTTT
clone size: NA
D gene: NA
J gene: TRBJ1-4
V gene: TRBV30

CDR3 protein: CAWSVMGTGYSTNEKLFF
CDR3 DNA: TGTGCCTGGAGTGTAATGGGGACAGGATACTCAACTAATGAAAAACTGTTTTTT
clone size: NA
D gene: TRBD1
J gene: TRBJ1-4
V gene: TRBV30

CDR3 protein: CASSLVAGTNTGELFF
CDR3 DNA: TGTGCCAGCAGCTTAGTGGCAGGGACGAACACCGGGGAGCTGTTTTTT
clone size: NA
D gene: NA
J gene: TRBJ2-2
V gene: TRBV7-2

CDR3 protein: CASSLVASGMGLSYEQYF
CDR3 DNA: TGTGCCAGCAGCTTAGTGGCTAGCGGGATGGGACTCTCCTACGAGCAGTACTTC
clone size: NA
D gene: TRBD2
J gene: TRBJ2-7
V gene: TRBV11-2

CDR3 protein: CASSQEGQGNYGYTF
CDR3 DNA: TGCGCCAGCAGCCAAGAAGGGCAGGGAAACTATGGCTACACCTTC
clone size: NA
D gene: NA
J gene: TRBJ1-2
V gene: TRBV4-3

CDR3 protein: CASRRIRGKGEQFF
CDR3 DNA: TGTGCCAGCAGGCGGATACGGGGGAAGGGTGAGCAGTTCTTC
clone size: NA
D gene: NA
J gene: TRBJ2-1
V gene: TRBV6-5

CDR3 protein: CASSQERGNSGNTIYF
CDR3 DNA: TGTGCCAGCAGCCAAGAGCGGGGGAACTCTGGAAACACCATATATTTT
clone size: NA
D gene: NA
J gene: TRBJ1-3
V gene: TRBV4-2

CDR3 protein: CAIRPTGEAETQYF
CDR3 DNA: TGTGCCATCAGACCGACAGGGGAGGCAGAGACCCAGTACTTC
clone size: NA
D gene: TRBD1
J gene: TRBJ2-5
V gene: TRBV10-3

CDR3 protein: CASSSRRQFSGNTIYF
CDR3 DNA: TGTGCCAGCAGCTCCCGTCGACAGTTTTCTGGAAACACCATATATTTT
clone size: NA
D gene: NA
J gene: TRBJ1-3
V gene: TRBV9

CDR3 protein: CASSLGGRQHF
CDR3 DNA: TGTGCCAGCAGCTTAGGGGGTAGACAGCACTTC
clone size: NA
D gene: NA
J gene: TRBJ2-4
V gene: TRBV11-3

CDR3 protein: CASGRGFNEKLFF
CDR3 DNA: TGTGCCAGCGGAAGGGGTTTTAATGAAAAACTGTTTTTT
clone size: NA
D gene: NA
J gene: TRBJ1-4
V gene: TRBV2

CDR3 protein: CASSSPGTDPYEQYF
CDR3 DNA: TGTGCCAGCAGCTCGCCCGGGACAGACCCCTACGAGCAGTACTTC
clone size: NA
D gene: TRBD1
J gene: TRBJ2-7
V gene: TRBV5-8

CDR3 protein: CASSSLGGQYSGNTIYF
CDR3 DNA: TGCGCCAGCAGCTCCTTAGGGGGGCAATACTCTGGAAACACCATATATTTT
clone size: NA
D gene: NA
J gene: TRBJ1-3
V gene: TRBV5-1

CDR3 protein: CAVTGLGTEAFF
CDR3 DNA: TGTGCCGTCACAGGGTTGGGGACTGAAGCTTTCTTT
clone size: NA
D gene: NA
J gene: TRBJ1-1
V gene: TRBV30

CDR3 protein: CASQSSGSLNTGELFF
CDR3 DNA: TGCGCCAGCCAATCCTCAGGCAGCTTAAACACCGGGGAGCTGTTTTTT
clone size: NA
D gene: NA
J gene: TRBJ2-2
V gene: TRBV5-1

CDR3 protein: CASSYRTGGNYGYTF
CDR3 DNA: TGTGCCAGCAGTTACAGGACAGGGGGCAATTATGGCTACACCTTC
clone size: NA
D gene: TRBD1
J gene: TRBJ1-2
V gene: TRBV6-5

CDR3 protein: CASSLAGRGHSYEQYF
CDR3 DNA: TGTGCCAGCAGCTTAGCCGGGCGGGGCCACTCCTACGAGCAGTACTTC
clone size: NA
D gene: NA
J gene: TRBJ2-7
V gene: TRBV11-2

CDR3 protein: CASSTRGLSNIQYF
CDR3 DNA: TGTGCCAGCAGCACCCGGGGTCTTTCAAACATTCAGTACTTC
clone size: NA
D gene: NA
J gene: TRBJ2-4
V gene: TRBV2

CDR3 protein: CASSRGFGEKLFF
CDR3 DNA: TGTGCCAGCAGCAGGGGCTTTGGAGAAAAACTGTTTTTT
clone size: NA
D gene: NA
J gene: TRBJ1-4
V gene: TRBV9

CDR3 protein: CASSPWTGLAGGPQGTQYF
CDR3 DNA: TGTGCCAGCAGCCCCTGGACAGGGCTAGCGGGGGGGCCGCAGGGTACGCAGTATTTT
clone size: NA
D gene: TRBD2
J gene: TRBJ2-3
V gene: TRBV5-4

CDR3 protein: CASSLVYGGNEQFF
CDR3 DNA: TGCGCCAGCAGCTTGGTTTACGGGGGCAATGAGCAGTTCTTC
clone size: NA
D gene: NA
J gene: TRBJ2-1
V gene: TRBV5-1

CDR3 protein: CASRGLAGENIQYF
CDR3 DNA: TGTGCCAGCCGCGGACTAGCGGGCGAAAACATTCAGTACTTC
clone size: few
D gene: TRBD2
J gene: TRBJ2-4
V gene: TRBV4-2

CDR3 protein: CASSLVRLAYTGELFF
CDR3 DNA: TGTGCCAGCAGCTTAGTGAGACTAGCGTACACCGGGGAGCTGTTTTTT
clone size: once
D gene: TRBD2
J gene: TRBJ2-2
V gene: TRBV7-8

CDR3 protein: CASRDSSGLAGDTGELFF
CDR3 DNA: TGTGCCAGCAGGGATTCCTCAGGACTAGCGGGTGACACCGGGGAGCTGTTTTTT
clone size: NA
D gene: TRBD2
J gene: TRBJ2-2
V gene: TRBV6-4

CDR3 protein: CASRLELSEAFF
CDR3 DNA: TGTGCCAGCAGACTGGAACTCAGTGAAGCTTTCTTT
clone size: NA
D gene: NA
J gene: TRBJ1-1
V gene: TRBV5-4

CDR3 protein: CASSSRQGANTEAFF
CDR3 DNA: TGTGCCAGCAGCTCAAGACAGGGGGCGAACACTGAAGCTTTCTTT
clone size: NA
D gene: TRBD1
J gene: TRBJ1-1
V gene: TRBV7-8

CDR3 protein: CASSRGLAGSSSYEQYF
CDR3 DNA: TGTGCCAGCAGCCGGGGACTAGCGGGGTCGAGCTCCTACGAGCAGTACTTC
clone size: NA
D gene: TRBD2
J gene: TRBJ2-7
V gene: TRBV4-2

CDR3 protein: CAISELSGSYEQYF
CDR3 DNA: TGTGCCATCAGTGAATTATCAGGGTCCTACGAGCAGTACTTC
clone size: NA
D gene: NA
J gene: TRBJ2-7
V gene: TRBV10-3

CDR3 protein: CASSQERFGGNRSPLHF
CDR3 DNA: TGCGCCAGCAGCCAAGAACGGTTTGGAGGGAATCGTTCACCCCTCCACTTT
clone size: NA
D gene: NA
J gene: TRBJ1-6
V gene: TRBV4-1